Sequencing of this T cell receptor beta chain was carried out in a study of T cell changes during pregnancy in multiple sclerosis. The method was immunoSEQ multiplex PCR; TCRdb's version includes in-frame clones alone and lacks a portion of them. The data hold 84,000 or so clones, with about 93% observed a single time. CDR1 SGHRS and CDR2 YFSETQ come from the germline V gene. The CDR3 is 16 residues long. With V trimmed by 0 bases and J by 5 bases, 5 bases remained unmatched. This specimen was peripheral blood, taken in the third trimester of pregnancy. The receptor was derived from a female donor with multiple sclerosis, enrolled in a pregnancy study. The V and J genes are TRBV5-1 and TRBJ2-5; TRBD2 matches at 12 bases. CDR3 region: CASSLGLAGEGETQYF. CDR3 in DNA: TGCGCCAGCAGCTTGGGACTAGCGGGAGAGGGTGAGACCCAGTACTTC.